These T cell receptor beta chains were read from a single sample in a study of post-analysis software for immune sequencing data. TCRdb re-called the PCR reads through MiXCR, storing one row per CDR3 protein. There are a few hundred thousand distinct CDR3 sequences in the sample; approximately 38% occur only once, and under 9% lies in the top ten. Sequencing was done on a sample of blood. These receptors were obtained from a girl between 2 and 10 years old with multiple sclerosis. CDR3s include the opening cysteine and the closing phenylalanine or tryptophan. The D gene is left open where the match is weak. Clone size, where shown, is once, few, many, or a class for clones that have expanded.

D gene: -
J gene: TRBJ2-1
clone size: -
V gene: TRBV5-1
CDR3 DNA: TGCGCCAGCAGCTCCGGGACACTCAATGGGCAGTTCTTC
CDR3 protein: CASSSGTLNGQFF

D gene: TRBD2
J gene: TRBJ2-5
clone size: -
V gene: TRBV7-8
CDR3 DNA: TGTGCCAGCAGCTTAGCCACGCTAGCGGGCCAAGAGACCCAGTACTTC
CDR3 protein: CASSLATLAGQETQYF

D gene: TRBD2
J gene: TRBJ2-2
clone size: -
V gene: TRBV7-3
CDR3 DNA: TGTGCCAGCAGCTCCTTTAGCGGGAGGGCCCTAAACACCGGGGAGCTGTTTTTT
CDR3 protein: CASSSFSGRALNTGELFF

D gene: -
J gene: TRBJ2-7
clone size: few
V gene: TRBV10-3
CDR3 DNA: TGTGCCATCAGTGGGACCCTAAGGAGCTCCTACGAGCAGTACTTC
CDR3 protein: CAISGTLRSSYEQYF

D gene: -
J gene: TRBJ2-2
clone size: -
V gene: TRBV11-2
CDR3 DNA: TGTGCCAGCATCTCTTGGATGGTCAACACCGGGGAGCTGTTTTTT
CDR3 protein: CASISWMVNTGELFF

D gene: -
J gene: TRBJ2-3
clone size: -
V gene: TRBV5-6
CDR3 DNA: TGTGCCAGCAGCTTGGTATTGATTTGGGGGACTACAGATACGCAGTATTTT
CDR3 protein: CASSLVLIWGTTDTQYF

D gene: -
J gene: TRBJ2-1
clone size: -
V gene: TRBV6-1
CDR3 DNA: TGTGCCAGCAGTGAGGGATGGGGGCCTTACAATGAGCAGTTCTTC
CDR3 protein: CASSEGWGPYNEQFF

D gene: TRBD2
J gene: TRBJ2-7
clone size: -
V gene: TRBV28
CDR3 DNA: TGTGCCAGCAGCGAACTAGCAGAGGGAGGGATATCCTACGAGCAGTACTTC
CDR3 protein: CASSELAEGGISYEQYF

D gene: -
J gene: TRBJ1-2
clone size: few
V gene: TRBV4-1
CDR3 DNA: TGCGCCAGCGGAAGATTACAGGGTGCTGTCTATGGCTACACCTTC
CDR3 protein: CASGRLQGAVYGYTF

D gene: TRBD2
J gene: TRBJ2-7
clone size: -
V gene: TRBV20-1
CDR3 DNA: TGCAGTGCGGTGACTAGCGGGGCCTCCTACGAGCAGTACTTC
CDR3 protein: CSAVTSGASYEQYF

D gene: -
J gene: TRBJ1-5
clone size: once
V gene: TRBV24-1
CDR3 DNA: TGTGCCACCAGTAAGGGACCTAGCAATCAGCCCCAGCATTTT
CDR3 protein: CATSKGPSNQPQHF

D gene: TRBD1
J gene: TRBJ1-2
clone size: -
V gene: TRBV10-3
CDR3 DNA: TGTGCCATCAGGGAGATCGACAGGGATGGCTACACCTTC
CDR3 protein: CAIREIDRDGYTF

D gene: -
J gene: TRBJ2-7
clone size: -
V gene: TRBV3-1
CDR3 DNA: TGTGCCAGCAGCCAAGATTTCGGGGTATCCGAGCAGTACTTC
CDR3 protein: CASSQDFGVSEQYF